This T cell receptor beta chain was observed in a study of response to subunit inactivated influenza vaccine. A single record per CDR3 protein comes from TCRdb applying MiXCR to the RT-PCR reads. Of 170,000 or so distinct CDR3 sequences in the sample, around 11% were seen once. Germline CDR1 and CDR2: SGDLS and YYNGEE. V dropped 0 bases and J dropped 1 base, with 4 bases sitting between them. The CDR3 loop spans 13 amino acids. J is TRBJ1-1 and V is TRBV9; D is ambiguous. This material consisted of CD8+ T cells sorted from PBMCs, taken roughly 24 months after vaccination. The TCR originated in a man between 50 and 70 years old who received an inactivated influenza vaccine. The CDR3 spells CASSVGRNTEAFF. The CDR3 DNA sequence: TGTGCCAGCAGCGTAGGTAGGAACACTGAAGCTTTCTTT.